One TCR beta chain is described in this entry. The target antigen is unknown. Just one base apart from a much larger clone, this may be a read error. Given the absence of the conserved phenylalanine or tryptophan at the CDR3 end, a read error is likely. These data belong to a study of molecular identifiers for immune sequencing clone quantification. Points from the study as a whole: Whereas naive cells kept under 1% of molecules in clones above 20 RNA copies, such clones held over 97% in effectors. Spike-in Jurkat TCR RNA from a single cell reportedly registered among approximately 900,000 naive cells.

Input for naive CD8 libraries was about 19,000 to 1,100,000 sorted cells; the RNA fraction used was 10%, 30% or 50%. Naive CD8 T cells were picked out by sorting for CD8+CD4-CCR7+CD45RA+. Each CDR3 protein gets one entry after TCRdb re-called the PCR reads with MiXCR. The repertoire holds over 600,000 distinct CDR3 sequences, about 20% seen once, with roughly 0.85% in the top ten. This CDR3 comprises 16 residues. Trimming stripped 10 bases from V and 5 bases from J, with 26 bases between. CDR1 MDHEN and CDR2 SYDVKM come from the germline V gene. This sequence originates from a human donor in good health. Some libraries in this study had Jurkat cell RNA spiked in. The genes are TRBV28 and TRBJ2-5; D perhaps matches TRBD1 (5 bases). The sequencing input was naive CD8+ T cells from blood, with Jurkat cell RNA spiked in. Subset meaning: FACS-sorted CD8+CD4-CCR7+CD45RA+ naive T cells. The CDR3 bases are TGTGCCACCACCCGGTTAAAAGACAGTTCTGGGGAGACCCAGTACCTC. Its translation is CATTRLKDSSGETQYL.